The 22 T cell receptor beta chains presented below share a single source sample, sequenced in a study of T cells after yellow fever vaccination. MiXCR, run by TCRdb on the 5' RACE reads, gives a single entry per CDR3 protein. Found here are some 390,000 distinct CDR3 sequences, roughly a sixth of them singletons; the top ten hold 15% to 20%. The sample in question was PBMCs, obtained before the yellow fever booster vaccination. Source of these receptors: a man younger than 35 who received the YFV17D yellow fever vaccine.

This clonotype was picked up a small number of times. The J gene is TRBJ1-2, the V gene TRBV11-2; 10 bases are shared with TRBD1. The CDR3 runs 18 residues. CDR1 SGHAT and CDR2 FQNNGV come from the germline V gene. V trimming: 2 bases; J trimming: 3 bases; junction bases outside the gene matches: 12. The DNA of the CDR3 is TGTGCCAGCAGCTTACTTTACAGGACAGGGGGTAGGGACTATGGCTACACCTTC. Translated: CASSLLYRTGGRDYGYTF.

V is TRBV11-2 and J is TRBJ2-3; 7 bases match TRBD1. Losses at the gene ends were 5 bases for V and 3 bases for J; bases not matched to a gene: 5. This CDR3 is 14 amino acids long. Germline CDR1 and CDR2: SGHAT and FQNNGV. This CDR3 is CASSNDRVTDTQYF. CDR3 coding DNA: TGTGCCAGCAGCAACGACAGGGTTACAGATACGCAGTATTTT.

In this sample, this clonotype turned up a few times. J is TRBJ2-3 and V is TRBV7-2, with 8 bases lining up with TRBD1. V was pared by 1 base and J by 6 bases, with 9 bases of the junction left unmatched. The CDR3 extends over 16 amino acids. Germline values: CDR1 SGHTA, CDR2 FQGNSA. Here the CDR3 reads CASSLGWAGGADTQYF. DNA for the CDR3: TGTGCCAGCAGCTTAGGATGGGCAGGGGGCGCCGATACGCAGTATTTT. The full variable domain, completed using reference TRBV7-2 and TRBJ2-3, is GAGVSQSPSNKVTEKGKDVELRCDPISGHTALYWYRQSLGQGLEFLIYFQGNSAPDKSGLPSDRFSAERTGGSVSTLTIQRTQQEDSAVYLCASSLGWAGGADTQYFGPGTRLTVL.

The genes are TRBV24-1 and TRBJ1-5; D might be TRBD1 (5 bases). V was pared by 2 bases and J by 3 bases, with 13 bases between. Germline CDR1 and CDR2: KGHDR and SFDVKD. The CDR3 spans 16 residues. The CDR3 here is CATSDSKRGDNQPQHF. CDR3 nucleotides: TGTGCCACCAGTGATTCGAAAAGGGGCGACAATCAGCCCCAGCATTTT.

This chain links TRBV7-9 with TRBJ1-5, with 8 bases identical to TRBD1. This CDR3 spans 15 amino acids. V shed 5 bases, J shed 4 bases, and the junction held 7 bases outside the gene matches. Germline V gives CDR1 SEHNR, CDR2 FQNEAQ (reference sequence). The CDR3 DNA follows: TGTGCCAGCAGCCCCGGGACAGGAATGAATCAGCCCCAGCATTTT. It encodes CASSPGTGMNQPQHF. The whole variable domain, remainder taken from reference TRBV7-9 and TRBJ1-5, is DTGVSQNPRHKITKRGQNVTFRCDPISEHNRLYWYRQTLGQGPEFLTYFQNEAQLEKSRLLSDRFSAERPKGSFSTLEIQRTEQGDSAMYLCASSPGTGMNQPQHFGDGTRLSIL.

In its sample, this clonotype was seen a few times. The rearrangement links TRBV3-1 to TRBJ2-5; a weak D match, TRBD2 (6 bases). CDR1 and CDR2 from the germline V gene are LGHDT and YNNKEL (reference sequence). CDR3 length equals 16 residues. V dropped 5 bases and J dropped 2 bases, with 18 bases sitting between them. CDR3 sequence (DNA): TGTGCCAGCAGCGACCGTGGGACTGCCCTTCAAGAGACCCAGTACTTC. Protein: CASSDRGTALQETQYF.

This clonotype was observed many times. The V and J genes are TRBV6-5 and TRBJ1-5, with 9 bases fitting TRBD1. CDR1 is MNHEY, CDR2 SVGAGI, per germline. CDR3 size: 15 residues. V dropped 5 bases and J dropped 6; count of bases not matched to a gene: 8. Here the CDR3 reads CASSTSTGGGQPQHF. The CDR3 DNA is TGTGCCAGCAGTACCTCGACAGGGGGTGGTCAGCCCCAGCATTTT.

The rearrangement joins TRBV4-1 to TRBJ2-5; 9 bases match TRBD1. This CDR3 is built from 15 residues. Germline V gene sequence: CDR1 MGHRA, CDR2 YSYEKL. The trim removed 5 bases at V and 3 bases at J, leaving 7 bases unmatched. The CDR3 is CASSEVDRGKETQYF. The CDR3 DNA is TGCGCCAGCAGCGAAGTGGACAGGGGAAAAGAGACCCAGTACTTC.

The chain uses TRBV10-3 and TRBJ2-5; D is tentatively TRBD1 or TRBD2 (5 bases each). Deletions cut 6 bases from V and 7 bases from J, with 18 bases between. This CDR3 is built from 14 residues. Per germline, CDR1 ENHRY and CDR2 SYGVKD. DNA for the CDR3: TGTGCCATCAGCCCCCGGGACGCCGGAGGGACCCAGTACTTC. Translated, it gives CAISPRDAGGTQYF.

The chain recombines TRBV6-6 with TRBJ1-1, with no clear D. Germline V lookup: CDR1 MNHNY, CDR2 SVGAGI (reference sequence). The CDR3 has 13 amino acids. V was cut by 0 bases and J by 4 bases, with 6 bases left in between. For the CDR3, the DNA is TGTGCCAGCAGTTACTCGGCGGTCACTGAAGCTTTCTTT. This sequence encodes CASSYSAVTEAFF.

This chain connects TRBV9 to TRBJ1-4; maybe TRBD1 (5 bases). Trimming stripped 6 bases from V and 2 bases from J, with 14 bases between. In germline, CDR1 is SGDLS, CDR2 YYNGEE. The CDR3 is 15 amino acids. The CDR3 DNA reads as TGTGCCAGCAACGTCGCGGGGCAGACTAATGAAAAACTGTTTTTT. This sequence encodes CASNVAGQTNEKLFF.

This clonotype has a handful of counts. V is TRBV7-2 and J is TRBJ2-5, with D possibly matching TRBD1 (6 bases). The CDR3 is made up of 12 amino acids. V was shortened by 5 bases and J by 6 bases, with 10 bases between the two germline ends. Per germline, CDR1 SGHTA and CDR2 FQGNSA. The CDR3 DNA reads as TGTGCCAGCAGCCAGGACAGTCAGACCCAGTACTTC. Amino acid sequence: CASSQDSQTQYF.

J is TRBJ1-3 and V is TRBV6-6, with a possible D match to TRBD1 (5 bases). This CDR3 is 14 amino acids long. The V end was cut by 10 bases, the J end by 4 bases, with 17 bases between. Germline values: CDR1 MNHNY, CDR2 SVGAGI (reference sequence). The CDR3 here is CATGRAARGNTIYF. DNA of the CDR3: TGTGCCACAGGGAGGGCTGCGAGGGGAAACACCATATATTTT.

In this sample, this clonotype turned up many times. The chain joins TRBV7-8 to TRBJ1-5; D might be TRBD1 (5 bases). The length of the CDR3 is 15 residues. V was pared by 2 bases and J by 8 bases, with 16 bases between. CDR1 is SGHVS and CDR2 is FQNEAQ in the germline V gene. The CDR3, as DNA: TGTGCCAGCAGCTTATCGGGGGGAGGGTGGAAGCCCCAGCATTTT. It translates to CASSLSGGGWKPQHF.

This clonotype was observed once. The gene calls are TRBV4-3 and TRBJ1-4; tentative D call: TRBD1 (5 bases). The germline V and J ends were trimmed by 0 bases and 0 bases, with 11 bases remaining between them. This CDR3 has 17 residues. Germline CDR1 reads LGHNA; CDR2 reads YSLEER. CDR3 protein: CASSQDLGQSTNEKLFF. DNA of the CDR3: TGCGCCAGCAGCCAAGATTTGGGGCAGTCAACTAATGAAAAACTGTTTTTT.

Regarding this clonotype: Since the CDR3 does not end with the conserved phenylalanine or tryptophan, this likely comes from a read error. The DNA is omitted, as the CDR3 cannot be located on it reliably, and the CDR3 follows TCRdb's listing. V and J are TRBV10-1 and TRBJ2-7; TRBD2 was called by the table and not checked on the DNA. The germline V gene encodes CDR1 WNHNN and CDR2 SYGVQD (reference sequence). Ends included, the CDR3 has 10 residues. The CDR3 reads CASSEERGST.

A few counts support this clonotype. The rearrangement joins TRBV6-5 to TRBJ2-7, with 9 bases fitting TRBD1. The ends lost 5 bases at V and 4 bases at J; junction bases unmatched: 6. This CDR3 region has 14 residues. Per the germline V gene, CDR1 is MNHEY and CDR2 is SVGAGI. CDR3 in DNA: TGTGCCAGCAGTCCGGGGACAGGGAATTACGAGCAGTACGTC. Translated, it gives CASSPGTGNYEQYV.

The chain recombines TRBV2 with TRBJ1-2; D call uncertain. The ends were cut back, 5 bases at V and 6 bases at J, with 13 bases in the middle. Germline assignment: CDR1 SNHLY and CDR2 FYNNEI. There are 13 residues in the CDR3. Here the CDR3 DNA reads TGTGCCAGCAGTCCCGACACCTCCCATGGCTACACCTTC. Protein product: CASSPDTSHGYTF.

This clonotype was found a few times. V is TRBV6-5 and J is TRBJ1-4; 9 bases match TRBD1. The germline V gene has CDR1 MNHEY and CDR2 SVGAGI. CDR3 length: 17 amino acids. The ends lost 2 bases at V and 2 bases at J; junction bases unmatched: 6. The CDR3 bases are TGTGCCAGCAGTTACGGGGGACAGGGATCGACTAATGAAAAACTGTTTTTT. It yields the protein CASSYGGQGSTNEKLFF.

This chain joins TRBV4-1 and TRBJ2-2, with TRBD1 matching 9 bases. The CDR3 is made up of 16 amino acids. Losses at the gene ends were 2 bases for V and 6 bases for J; bases not matched to a gene: 7. CDR1 is MGHRA and CDR2 is YSYEKL in the germline V gene. CDR3 sequence: CASSQRTGVSSGELFF. The CDR3 DNA is TGCGCCAGCAGCCAACGGACAGGGGTTAGCTCCGGGGAGCTGTTTTTT.

This clonotype was picked up a small number of times. The CDR3 loop reads CASSHASTGGEAFF. The CDR3 DNA follows: TGCGCCAGCAGCCATGCTTCCACGGGGGGTGAAGCTTTCTTT. J is TRBJ1-1 and V is TRBV4-3, with D maybe TRBD1 (5 bases). The CDR3 contains 14 residues. Germline lookup yields CDR1 LGHNA and CDR2 YSLEER. With 3 bases removed from V and 7 bases from J, the gap between germline ends came to 15 bases.

The sample holds a few counts of this clonotype. V is TRBV4-3 and J is TRBJ1-2; 9 bases align to TRBD1. The V gene end was trimmed by 4 bases and the J gene end by 6 bases; junction bases not matched to a gene: 6. The CDR3 extends over 14 amino acids. CDR1 and CDR2 from the germline V gene are LGHNA and YSLEER. The CDR3 protein is CASSPRQGVDGYTF. In DNA form, the CDR3 reads TGCGCCAGCAGCCCAAGACAGGGGGTGGATGGCTACACCTTC.